Below, 25 T cell receptor beta chains from the same sample are listed, as sequenced in a study of blood T cell repertoires in COVID-19. Clones were read by immunoSEQ multiplex PCR, and TCRdb kept only the in-frame ones, dropping some. The sample lists approximately 150,000 clones, approximately 88% occurring once. The specimen was peripheral blood. Every receptor here comes from a woman aged 55 to 70 who had recovered from COVID-19.

This rearrangement joins TRBV10-3 to TRBJ1-3, with D perhaps TRBD1 (5 bases). V dropped 2 bases and J dropped 3 bases, with 11 bases sitting between them. This CDR3 is 15 amino acids long. In germline, CDR1 is ENHRY, CDR2 SYGVKD. The CDR3 DNA follows: TGTGCCATCAGTGAGGGCCAGGGTAGTGGAAACACCATATATTTT. Its translation is CAISEGQGSGNTIYF.

The DNA of the CDR3 is TGTGCCAGCAGCCAGCAGGGGGCTCGGGGAAACACCATATATTTT. It specifies CASSQQGARGNTIYF. The V call is TRBV14, the J call TRBJ1-3; 8 nucleotides align to TRBD1. Germline trimming cut 3 bases from V and 4 bases from J; bases unmatched to any gene: 5. The CDR3 is 15 residues long. CDR1 is SGHDN, CDR2 FVKESK, per germline.

J is TRBJ1-2 and V is TRBV11-2; D possibly corresponds to TRBD1 (5 bases). Germline-derived CDR1 and CDR2 are SGHAT and FQNNGV. The CDR3 covers 14 residues. With 5 bases removed from V and 0 bases from J, the gap between germline ends came to 10 bases. The CDR3 region is CASSPLGPNYGYTF. The CDR3 DNA reads TGTGCCAGCAGCCCTCTGGGGCCTAACTATGGCTACACCTTC.

This clone has more than one count but fewer than ten. V is TRBV4-3 and J is TRBJ2-1; tentative D call: TRBD2 (6 bases). The CDR3 has 15 residues. V shed 0 bases and J shed 4 bases, with 10 bases lying between them. CDR1 is LGHNA and CDR2 is YSLEER in the germline V gene. CDR3 sequence: CASSQDGGTYNEQFF. Here the CDR3 DNA reads TGCGCCAGCAGCCAAGATGGCGGGACTTACAATGAGCAGTTCTTC.

The chain recombines TRBV28 with TRBJ2-7; 7 bases match TRBD1. The V and J ends lost 4 bases and 1 base, in that order; junction bases with no gene match: 7. The germline V gene has CDR1 MDHEN and CDR2 SYDVKM. The CDR3 consists of 15 residues. The DNA for the CDR3 is TGTGCCAGCAGTTCCGGGACAGCATTATCCTACGAGCAGTACTTC. Protein: CASSSGTALSYEQYF. The variable domain in full, completed from reference TRBV28 and TRBJ2-7, reads DVKVTQSSRYLVKRTGEKVFLECVQDMDHENMFWYRQDPGLGLRLIYFSYDVKMKEKGDIPEGYSVSREKKERFSLILESASTNQTSMYLCASSSGTALSYEQYFGPGTRLTVT.

This chain links TRBV29-1 with TRBJ2-2, with 8 nucleotides matching TRBD1. Germline CDR1 SQVTM, CDR2 ANQGSEA. Losses at the gene ends were 6 bases for V and 1 base for J; bases not matched to a gene: 4. The CDR3 is 14 residues long. Written as DNA, the CDR3 is TGCAGCGTACACGGGACAGGGAACACCGGGGAGCTGTTTTTT. The encoded protein is CSVHGTGNTGELFF.

This clone was found a few times. The J gene is TRBJ1-5, the V gene TRBV4-2, with 7 nucleotides matching TRBD1. The CDR3 consists of 15 residues. Germline V lookup: CDR1 LGHNA, CDR2 YNFKEQ. V shed 4 bases, J shed 9 bases, and the junction held 12 bases outside the gene matches. The CDR3 sequence: CASSRDRAMGRPQHF. CDR3 nucleotides: TGTGCCAGCAGCCGAGACAGGGCCATGGGTCGGCCCCAGCATTTT.

The rearrangement links TRBV7-2 to TRBJ2-3, with 12 nucleotides matching TRBD2. The V segment lost 5 bases and the J segment 0 bases; nucleotides outside the gene matches: 6. The V gene's germline CDR1 is SGHTA and CDR2 FQGNSA. This CDR3 spans 17 amino acids. CDR3 region: CASSVLAGGLSTDTQYF. CDR3 bases: TGTGCCAGCAGCGTACTAGCGGGGGGTCTTAGCACAGATACGCAGTATTTT.

V and J are TRBV28 and TRBJ2-7, with D possibly being TRBD1 (6 bases). The V end was cut by 3 bases, the J end by 6 bases, with 6 bases between. Germline CDR1 reads MDHEN; CDR2 reads SYDVKM. The CDR3 is made up of 11 amino acids. The CDR3, as DNA: TGTGCCAGCAGTTTCAGGGGCGAGCAGTACTTC. This codes for CASSFRGEQYF.

The chain recombines TRBV11-1 with TRBJ1-2, with 7 bases aligning to TRBD1. The junction had 7 bases not matched to a gene; V was cut back by 5 bases and J by 4 bases. Germline CDR1 is SGHAT and CDR2 is FQDESV (reference sequence). The CDR3 length is 14 residues. The CDR3 here is CASSLTGPGYGYTF. The CDR3 nucleotides are TGTGCCAGCAGCCTGACAGGGCCGGGCTATGGCTACACCTTC. The whole variable domain, remainder taken from reference TRBV11-1 and TRBJ1-2, is EAEVAQSPRYKITEKSQAVAFWCDPISGHATLYWYRQILGQGPELLVQFQDESVVDDSQLPKDRFSAERLKGVDSTLKIQPAELGDSAMYLCASSLTGPGYGYTFGSGTRLTVV.

V and J are TRBV7-3 and TRBJ2-1; 9 positions match TRBD2. The CDR3 has 16 residues. Germline-derived CDR1 and CDR2 are SGHTA and FQGTGA. The trim removed 2 bases at V and 2 bases at J, leaving 4 bases unmatched. The CDR3 nucleotides read TGTGCCAGCAGCTTACTCGGGACTAGCACCTACAATGAGCAGTTCTTC. The encoded protein is CASSLLGTSTYNEQFF.

The chain joins TRBV5-5 to TRBJ2-7, with 7 bases lining up with TRBD2. The CDR3 totals 15 residues. V dropped 0 bases and J dropped 3; count of bases not matched to a gene: 6. Looked up from germline, CDR1 is SGHKS and CDR2 is YYEKEE (reference sequence). CDR3 amino acids: CASSLGGSGDYEQYF. The DNA for the CDR3 is TGTGCCAGCAGCTTGGGGGGAAGCGGGGACTACGAGCAGTACTTC.

The V gene is TRBV5-4, the J gene TRBJ2-5, with 7 bases matching TRBD2. Germline V gene lookup returns CDR1 SGHNT and CDR2 YYREEE (reference sequence). This CDR3 has 15 residues. Unmatched junction bases numbered 11, after V lost 6 bases and J lost 3 bases. CDR3 residues: CASTSQARGEETQYF. The CDR3 DNA reads TGTGCCAGCACCTCCCAGGCCCGGGGGGAAGAGACCCAGTACTTC.

The chain uses TRBV11-2 and TRBJ1-2; D unresolved. Germline V gene data show CDR1 as SGHAT and CDR2 as FQNNGV. The CDR3 spans 14 residues. V was cut by 5 bases and J by 3 bases, with 13 bases left in between. The CDR3 is CASSKAAGHYGYTF. CDR3 nucleotide sequence: TGTGCCAGCAGCAAAGCGGCAGGACACTATGGCTACACCTTC.

The chain has TRBV19 and TRBJ1-5; D unclear. The germline CDR1 and CDR2 sequences are LNHDA and SQIVND (reference sequence). V lost 3 bases, J lost 4 bases, and 7 bases lay in between. The CDR3 sequence is 13 residues long. This chain's CDR3 is CASSISGNQPQHF. In DNA form, the CDR3 reads TGTGCCAGTAGTATTTCCGGGAATCAGCCCCAGCATTTT.

The rearrangement links TRBV6-5 to TRBJ2-5; 11 bases line up with TRBD2. Germline V lookup: CDR1 MNHEY, CDR2 SVGAGI. V shed 6 bases, J shed 5 bases, and the junction held 2 bases outside the gene matches. CDR3 length equals 13 residues. CDR3 protein: CASRLAGVETQYF. The CDR3 DNA is TGTGCCAGCAGACTAGCGGGGGTCGAGACCCAGTACTTC.

The genes are TRBV28 and TRBJ1-5; 7 bases line up with TRBD1. The germline V gene encodes CDR1 MDHEN and CDR2 SYDVKM. V dropped 4 bases and J dropped 1; count of bases not matched to a gene: 13. CDR3 size: 18 residues. The CDR3 here is CASSWVPGQPTSNQPQHF. The DNA for the CDR3 is TGTGCCAGCAGTTGGGTCCCGGGACAGCCGACAAGCAATCAGCCCCAGCATTTT.

This clone was found once. The chain links TRBV6-6 to TRBJ2-7, with 12 bases fitting TRBD1. J lost 4 bases, V lost 7 bases, and 8 bases had no gene match. The CDR3 loop spans 15 amino acids. Germline CDR1 reads MNHNY; CDR2 reads SVGAGI (reference sequence). CDR3 region: CASTRGGQGAYEQYF. DNA of the CDR3: TGTGCCAGCACCCGGGGGGGACAGGGGGCATACGAGCAGTACTTC.

The chain combines TRBV5-4 with TRBJ1-4, with D maybe TRBD1 (5 bases). This CDR3 has 14 amino acids. CDR1 and CDR2 from the germline V gene are SGHNT and YYREEE (reference sequence). With 0 bases removed from V and 6 bases from J, the gap between germline ends came to 9 bases. The CDR3 spells CASSLAGVDEKLFF. DNA of the CDR3: TGTGCCAGCAGCTTGGCGGGGGTTGATGAAAAACTGTTTTTT.

The chain joins TRBV29-1 to TRBJ1-2; a weak D match, TRBD1 (6 bases). Between the trimmed V and J ends, which lost 5 bases and 8 bases, there was a span of 15 bases. The length of the CDR3 is 12 residues. Germline lookup yields CDR1 SQVTM and CDR2 ANQGSEA. CDR3 DNA sequence: TGCAGCGTTACCCAGGGGACCGGAGGCTACACCTTC. It encodes CSVTQGTGGYTF.

This clone occurred a few times. The chain couples TRBV7-9 to TRBJ2-7; D is perhaps TRBD1 (5 bases). V was trimmed by 6 bases and J by 6 bases, leaving 12 bases between them. This CDR3 spans 12 amino acids. Germline-derived CDR1 and CDR2 are SEHNR and FQNEAQ (reference sequence). CDR3 nucleotide sequence: TGTGCCAGCAGTCCAATTGGGGCCGAGCAGTACTTC. This encodes CASSPIGAEQYF.

The chain recombines TRBV7-9 with TRBJ2-1; 7 bases line up with TRBD2. The ends lost 3 bases at V and 15 bases at J; junction bases unmatched: 8. The CDR3 consists of 12 residues. The germline CDR1 and CDR2 sequences are SEHNR and FQNEAQ (reference sequence). The CDR3 DNA follows: TGTGCCAGCAGCTTGGCTAGCGGATACTGGTTCTTC. Translated: CASSLASGYWFF.

Comment on this clone: The same CDR3 arises from other DNA sequences in this sample as well. The CDR3 region is CASSSGYEQYF. The CDR3 DNA sequence: TGTGCCAGCTCCAGTGGCTACGAGCAGTACTTC. This chain uses TRBV18 with TRBJ2-7; D remains unclear. Trimming shortened V by 6 bases and J by 3 bases, and 6 bases separated the two germline ends. The germline CDR1 and CDR2 sequences are KGHSH and LQKENI. The CDR3 spans 11 residues.

The sample holds one count of this clone. The J gene is TRBJ1-1, the V gene TRBV5-6, with a possible D match to TRBD1 (6 bases). V dropped 2 bases and J dropped 4 bases, with 9 bases sitting between them. This CDR3 comprises 13 residues. CDR1 and CDR2 (germline): SGHDT, YYEEEE. CDR3 amino acids: CASSFPTGTEAFF. The CDR3 bases are TGTGCCAGCAGCTTCCCGACAGGCACTGAAGCTTTCTTT.

V usage is TRBV27 and J usage is TRBJ2-4; no definite D call. The CDR3 runs 15 residues. Germline V gives CDR1 MNHEY, CDR2 SMNVEV (reference sequence). V lost 5 bases and J lost 2, with 13 bases in between. The CDR3 DNA sequence: TGTGCCAGCAGTACCACTACGGTTACCAAAAACATTCAGTACTTC. Its translation is CASSTTTVTKNIQYF.